The 8 T cell receptor beta chains below were found in one sample sequenced in a study of Ad26.COV2.S vaccination and SARS-CoV-2 variants (dated by TCRdb to the early 2020s). Libraries came from the immunoSEQ multiplex PCR assay. TCRdb's version of the immuneACCESS table is confined to in-frame rearrangements and falls short of the full clone set. An unresolved V gene accounts for under half of the shortfall where checked; the remainder is of unknown origin. The sample table shows around 450,000 clones, and approximately 87% are seen once. The ten largest make up around 3.6% of the sample. This specimen's treatment or condition label, interpreted: approximately 18 received Ad26.COV2.S at low or high dose, single or two shots; roughly five received placebo; per-sample allocation not given. For vaccine and placebo recipients, repertoires were sequenced using samples collected on day 63 after the first injection.

Here the sequenced sample was peripheral blood, taken in a trial of Ad26.COV2.S vaccine versus placebo. The receptors here all came from a person between 18 and 65 years old who received the Ad26.COV2.S COVID-19 vaccine or a placebo.

The chain couples TRBV9 to TRBJ2-2; a weak D match, TRBD1 (6 bases). Germline CDR1 reads SGDLS; CDR2 reads YYNGEE. V was trimmed by 2 bases and J by 6 bases, leaving 14 bases between them. There are 15 residues in the CDR3. DNA for the CDR3: TGTGCCAGCAGCGTGAGCCAGGGGACGGCCGGGGAGCTGTTTTTT. It codes for CASSVSQGTAGELFF.

The chain recombines TRBV10-3 with TRBJ2-5; the match to TRBD1 covers 12 bases. The CDR3 length is 14 residues. Germline CDR1 reads ENHRY; CDR2 reads SYGVKD. The V segment lost 4 bases and the J segment 5 bases; nucleotides outside the gene matches: 2. The CDR3 DNA is TGTGCCATCAGTGGGGACAGGGGGCGTGAGACCCAGTACTTC. It translates to CAISGDRGRETQYF.

This clone turned up a few times. This chain connects TRBV6-4 to TRBJ2-3; D gene ambiguous. The germline V and J ends were trimmed by 3 bases and 1 base, with 5 bases remaining between them. The CDR3 totals 13 residues. Germline V gene lookup returns CDR1 MRHNA and CDR2 SNTAGT. CDR3 DNA: TGTGCCAGCAGTGAGTCAGGCACAGATACGCAGTATTTT. Translating it yields CASSESGTDTQYF.

This rearrangement joins TRBV28 to TRBJ1-5, with unresolved D. Germline CDR1 reads MDHEN; CDR2 reads SYDVKM. There are 19 residues in the CDR3. V lost 4 bases to trimming and J lost 1 base, with 23 bases between them. As DNA, the CDR3 is TGTGCCAGCAGTTCGTTGACCCGTCAGCGGTACGCGAGCAATCAGCCCCAGCATTTT. The encoded protein is CASSSLTRQRYASNQPQHF. Complete variable domain (other parts from reference TRBV28 and TRBJ1-5): DVKVTQSSRYLVKRTGEKVFLECVQDMDHENMFWYRQDPGLGLRLIYFSYDVKMKEKGDIPEGYSVSREKKERFSLILESASTNQTSMYLCASSSLTRQRYASNQPQHFGDGTRLSIL.

The chain carries TRBV5-6 and TRBJ1-6, with D hard to call. The germline V gene encodes CDR1 SGHDT and CDR2 YYEEEE. The CDR3 spans 15 residues. Trimming shortened V by 1 base and J by 6 bases, and 11 bases separated the two germline ends. DNA for the CDR3: TGTGCCAGCAGCTTGTTCCAGAGCATTAATTCACCCCTCCACTTT. Encoded protein: CASSLFQSINSPLHF.

V and J are TRBV11-2 and TRBJ2-7, with 8 positions matching TRBD2. Germline V gene lookup returns CDR1 SGHAT and CDR2 FQNNGV. With V trimmed by 4 bases and J by 3 bases, 2 bases remained unmatched. The CDR3 consists of 13 residues. For the CDR3, the DNA is TGTGCCAGCAGCTACGGGACTAGCTACGAGCAGTACTTC. This encodes CASSYGTSYEQYF.

The chain couples TRBV7-9 to TRBJ2-2; no reliable D call. Germline V gene data show CDR1 as SEHNR and CDR2 as FQNEAQ (reference sequence). The length of the CDR3 is 14 residues. The V end was cut by 3 bases, the J end by 2 bases, with 7 bases between. CDR3 protein: CASSFTENTGELFF. Here the CDR3 DNA reads TGTGCCAGCAGCTTCACGGAAAACACCGGGGAGCTGTTTTTT.

This chain uses TRBV7-9 with TRBJ2-7; D call uncertain. This CDR3 has 15 residues. CDR1 SEHNR and CDR2 FQNEAQ come from the germline V gene (reference sequence). V was clipped by 2 bases and J by 2 bases, with 13 bases between them. The CDR3 DNA reads as TGTGCCAGCAGCTTATTCACAGAGACCACCTACGAGCAGTACTTC. This sequence encodes CASSLFTETTYEQYF.